This TCR beta chain was identified during a study of radiation and T cells in renal cell carcinoma. Findings of the study overall: From baseline, blood top tumor clonotypes peaked at 2 weeks post-radiation.

Here immunoSEQ multiplex PCR was the method, and the copy in TCRdb shows in-frame clones only, minus some. The top ten clones hold roughly 13% of a sample with 150,000 to 180,000 clones, 87% of them seen once. The time point here: blood 2 weeks post-SBRT. Treatment reported: 15 Gy SBRT to primary tumor, nephrectomy 4 weeks later. Germline-derived CDR1 and CDR2 are MNHEY and SVGAGI. Deletions cut 2 bases from V and 8 bases from J, with 13 bases between. This CDR3 has 14 amino acids. Note on this clone: Antigen: not known.

The sequence derives from a woman aged 50 to 60 with renal cell carcinoma. The sample consisted of blood, taken from a patient whose treatment included radiotherapy and nephrectomy. The rearrangement links TRBV6-5 to TRBJ2-1; D is unresolved. The DNA for the CDR3 is TGTGCCAGCAGTTACAACCCTTCCACCGATGAGCAGTTCTTC. Encoded protein: CASSYNPSTDEQFF.